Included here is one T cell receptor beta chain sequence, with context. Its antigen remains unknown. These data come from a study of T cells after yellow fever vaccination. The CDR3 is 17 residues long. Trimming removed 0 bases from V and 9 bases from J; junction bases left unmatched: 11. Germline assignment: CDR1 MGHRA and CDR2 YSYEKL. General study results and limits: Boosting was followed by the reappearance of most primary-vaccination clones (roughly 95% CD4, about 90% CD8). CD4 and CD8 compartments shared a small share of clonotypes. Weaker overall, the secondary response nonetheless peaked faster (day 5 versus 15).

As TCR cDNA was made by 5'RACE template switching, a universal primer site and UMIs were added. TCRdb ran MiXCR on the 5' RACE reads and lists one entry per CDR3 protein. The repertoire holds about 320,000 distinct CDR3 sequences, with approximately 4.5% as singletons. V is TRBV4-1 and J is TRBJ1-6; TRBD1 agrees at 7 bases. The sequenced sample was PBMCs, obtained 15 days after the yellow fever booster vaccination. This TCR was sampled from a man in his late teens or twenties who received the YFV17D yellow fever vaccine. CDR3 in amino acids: CASSQEMAGGSRSPLHF. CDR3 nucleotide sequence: TGCGCCAGCAGCCAAGAGATGGCAGGGGGATCCCGTTCACCCCTCCACTTT.